This T cell receptor beta chain emerged from a study of OX40 agonist ivuxolimab in advanced cancers. For the study in its entirety: The costimulatory receptor OX40 (CD134) was targeted by ivuxolimab, a fully human IgG2 agonistic monoclonal antibody. In the dose-escalation cohort, 65% to 85% of patients were male, and the mean age was 60 years with a range of roughly 20 to 85. Patients were allowed to have had prior anti-PD-1, anti-PD-L1 or anti-CTLA-4 therapy, and roughly 40% of the dose-escalation patients had been treated with checkpoint inhibitors. Among the roughly 50 dose-escalation patients, some 20 had hepatocellular carcinoma, approximately 15 melanoma, 9 renal cell carcinoma and 9 head and neck cancer. Intravenous ivuxolimab was administered to patients every 2 weeks at six dose levels: 0.01, 0.1, 0.3, 1.5, 3 and 10 mg/kg. The purpose of peripheral TCRbeta sequencing was to test whether ivuxolimab changed TCR sequence diversity and led to clonal T-cell expansion. The paper describes the monotherapy dose-escalation part (N = 52 patients) of the phase I trial of ivuxolimab. Partial responses were achieved by three dose-escalation patients, of whom one had hepatocellular carcinoma and two had cutaneous melanoma. Overall results and qualifications from the work: Antigen specificity was not determined for the clonally expanded peripheral T cells. Low levels of normalized T-cell clonal expansion were also shown by some nonresponding patients. After ivuxolimab, CD8+ T cells had more expanded clones than CD4+ T cells on average. In partial responders in the 0.1-3.0 mg/kg groups, normalized peripheral clonal expansion was found to be among the lowest, especially among CD8+ T cells. Clonal expansion of both CD4+ and CD8+ blood T cells was observed from baseline to week 6 at doses 0.1 to 3.0 mg/kg.

Concerning this clone itself: It has no known antigen specificity. Germline and junction disagree at one end, which may indicate a read error.

Patients with autoimmune disease history or receiving systemic immunosuppression were excluded from the trial. Peripheral blood for TCR sequencing was drawn from every dose cohort at baseline, at cycle 4 day 1 and at cycle 7 day 1. Samples came from an open-label, multicenter, first-in-human phase I dose-escalation trial of ivuxolimab. Adults with locally advanced or metastatic melanoma, renal cell, hepatocellular, or head and neck squamous cell carcinoma were enrolled in the trial. Before TCR sequencing, CD4+ T cells and CD8+ T cells were sorted from peripheral blood as separate populations. For sequencing of the TCRbeta CDR3 region, genomic DNA was extracted from the sorted cells. TCRbeta CDR3 regions were sequenced using the immunoSEQ Assay. What TCRdb holds here is the immuneACCESS table cut down to in-frame rearrangements. Part of the clones is not present; checked against another copy, under half of the missing clones reflect an unresolved V gene, and the others are unexplained. The sample includes some 150,000 clones, with 90% observed a single time. The ten top clones hold approximately 0.99% of the sample.

The CDR3 spans 15 residues, from the cysteine through the phenylalanine. Only CDR3 DNA is held: 45 bases, read in frame from base 1. The CDR1 and CDR2 encoded by the germline V gene (reference sequence) are SSHAT and FNYEAQ. Material: CD4+ or CD8+ T cells sorted from blood, obtained in a trial of the OX40 agonist ivuxolimab. The TCR originated in an adult with an advanced solid tumor such as melanoma, head and neck, liver or kidney cancer. The chain is encoded by TRBV7-7 joined to TRBJ2-5, with a tentative D call of TRBD1 or TRBD2, each matching 6 bases. The nucleotide sequence reads TGTGCTAGCAGCTTAGCTGGGGGGCAGGGAGAGACCCAGTACTTC. This gives the protein CASSLAGGQGETQYF.